This TCR beta chain was found in a study of blood T cell repertoires in COVID-19. Study-wide context: Acute and convalescent COVID-19 specimens originated in the United States, Italy and Spain.

Method: immunoSEQ multiplex PCR; TCRdb's copy keeps in-frame clones and lacks some. The sample has a few hundred thousand clones, over 70% seen once. The Seattle patients joined while their infection was active and were tracked longitudinally afterward. The germline gives CDR1 MDHEN, CDR2 SYDVKM. This CDR3 region has 15 residues. V dropped 4 bases and J dropped 5; count of bases not matched to a gene: 2. The specimen was peripheral blood. This TCR derives from a woman aged 65 to 85 with COVID-19, enrolled during active disease. V gene TRBV28 combines with J gene TRBJ2-2; the match to TRBD1 covers 12 bases. CDR3 nucleotides: TGTGCCAGCAGTTCGGGACAGGGGGCGACCGGGGAGCTGTTTTTT. Amino acids: CASSSGQGATGELFF.